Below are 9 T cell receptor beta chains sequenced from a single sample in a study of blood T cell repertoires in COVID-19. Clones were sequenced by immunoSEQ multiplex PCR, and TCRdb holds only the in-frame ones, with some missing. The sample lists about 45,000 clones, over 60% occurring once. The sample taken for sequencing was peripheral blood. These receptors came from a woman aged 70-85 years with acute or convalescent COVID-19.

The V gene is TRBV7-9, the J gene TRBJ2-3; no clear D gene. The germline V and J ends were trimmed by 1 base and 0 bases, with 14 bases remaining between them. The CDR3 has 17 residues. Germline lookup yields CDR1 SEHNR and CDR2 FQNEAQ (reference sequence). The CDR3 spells CASSLVYQAPSTDTQYF. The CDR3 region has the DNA TGTGCCAGCAGCTTAGTCTACCAGGCACCTAGCACAGATACGCAGTATTTT.

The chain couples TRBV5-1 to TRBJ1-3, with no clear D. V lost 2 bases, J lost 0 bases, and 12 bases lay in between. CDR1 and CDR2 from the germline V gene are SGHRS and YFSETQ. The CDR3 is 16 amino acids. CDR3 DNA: TGCGCCAGCAGCTTAGCGCAGTCGACCTCTGGAAACACCATATATTTT. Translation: CASSLAQSTSGNTIYF.

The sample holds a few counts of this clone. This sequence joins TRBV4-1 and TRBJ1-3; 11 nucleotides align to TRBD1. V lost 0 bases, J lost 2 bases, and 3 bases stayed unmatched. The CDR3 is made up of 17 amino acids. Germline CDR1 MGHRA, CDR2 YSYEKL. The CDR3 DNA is TGCGCCAGCAGCCAAGACGGACAGGGGGCAGCTGGAAACACCATATATTTT. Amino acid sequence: CASSQDGQGAAGNTIYF.

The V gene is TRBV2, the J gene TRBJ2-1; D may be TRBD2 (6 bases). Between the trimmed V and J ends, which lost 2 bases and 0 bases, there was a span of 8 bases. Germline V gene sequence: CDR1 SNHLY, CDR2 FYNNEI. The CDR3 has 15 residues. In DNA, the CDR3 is TGTGCCAGCAGTGAACGGGGGAGCTCCTACAATGAGCAGTTCTTC. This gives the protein CASSERGSSYNEQFF.

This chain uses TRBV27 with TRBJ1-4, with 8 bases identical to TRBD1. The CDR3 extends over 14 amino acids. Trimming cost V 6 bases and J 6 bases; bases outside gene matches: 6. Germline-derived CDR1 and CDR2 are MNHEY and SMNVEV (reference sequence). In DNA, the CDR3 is TGTGCCAGCAGCGAGACAGGGGTAGATGAAAAACTGTTTTTT. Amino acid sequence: CASSETGVDEKLFF.

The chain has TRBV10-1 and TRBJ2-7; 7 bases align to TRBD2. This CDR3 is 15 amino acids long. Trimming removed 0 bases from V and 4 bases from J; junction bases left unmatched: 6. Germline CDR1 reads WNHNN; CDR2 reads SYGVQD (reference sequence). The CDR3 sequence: CASSESVGGRYEQYF. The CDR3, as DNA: TGCGCCAGCAGTGAGTCAGTGGGAGGGAGGTACGAGCAGTACTTC.

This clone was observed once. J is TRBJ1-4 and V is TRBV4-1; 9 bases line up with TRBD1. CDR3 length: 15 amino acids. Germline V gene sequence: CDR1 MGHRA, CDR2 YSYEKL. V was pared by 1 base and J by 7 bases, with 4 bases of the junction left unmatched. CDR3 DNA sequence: TGCGCCAGCAGCCAAGTGACAGGGGGGGGTGAAAAACTGTTTTTT. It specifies CASSQVTGGGEKLFF.

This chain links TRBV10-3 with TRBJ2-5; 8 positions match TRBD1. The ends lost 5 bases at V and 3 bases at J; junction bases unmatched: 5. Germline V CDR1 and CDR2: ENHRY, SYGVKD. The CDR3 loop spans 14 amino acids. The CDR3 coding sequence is TGTGCCATCAGTCAATCGACAGGGGAAGAGACCCAGTACTTC. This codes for CAISQSTGEETQYF.

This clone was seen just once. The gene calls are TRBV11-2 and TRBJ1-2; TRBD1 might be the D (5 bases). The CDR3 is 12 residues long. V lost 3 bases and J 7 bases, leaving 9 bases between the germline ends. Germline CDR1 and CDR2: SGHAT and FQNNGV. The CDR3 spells CASSFSTGGYTF. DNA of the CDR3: TGTGCCAGCAGCTTTTCCACAGGTGGCTACACCTTC.